These 25 T cell receptor beta chains share one sample of origin, sequenced in a study of blood T cell repertoires in COVID-19. Sequencing used immunoSEQ multiplex PCR; TCRdb keeps in-frame clones, though not all of them. The top ten clones hold around 1.2% of a sample with about 51,000 clones, 75% to 90% of them seen once. Source material: peripheral blood. All receptors come from a man between 60 and 75 years old with acute or convalescent COVID-19.

This clone came up a few times. This chain uses TRBV27 with TRBJ2-7; 7 bases align to TRBD1. J was trimmed by 4 bases and V by 4 bases; bases with no gene match: 4. Germline loops: CDR1 MNHEY, CDR2 SMNVEV (reference sequence). The CDR3 extends over 13 amino acids. CDR3 loop: CASSWGQYYEQYF. The DNA for the CDR3 is TGTGCCAGCAGTTGGGGACAGTATTACGAGCAGTACTTC.

This rearrangement joins TRBV5-6 to TRBJ1-2, with D hard to call. The CDR3 sequence is 14 residues long. V was pared by 4 bases and J by 8 bases, with 18 bases between. Germline lookup yields CDR1 SGHDT and CDR2 YYEEEE. The CDR3 region is CASSPRGGMNGYTF. CDR3 in DNA: TGTGCCAGCAGCCCCCGAGGAGGCATGAACGGCTACACCTTC.

The rearrangement joins TRBV11-3 to TRBJ2-1; tentatively, D is TRBD2 (6 bases). The CDR3 has 15 residues. Trimming shortened V by 4 bases and J by 6 bases, and 16 bases separated the two germline ends. Germline loops: CDR1 SGHNT, CDR2 YENEEA. As DNA, the CDR3 is TGTGCCAGCAGCTCCCGGGCGGGACGTCGCAATGAGCAGTTCTTC. Translating gives CASSSRAGRRNEQFF.

This chain uses TRBV7-8 with TRBJ1-5; D remains ambiguous. CDR3 length: 13 amino acids. Germline V gene data show CDR1 as SGHVS and CDR2 as FQNEAQ. Trimming pared 1 base from V and 6 bases from J, leaving 7 bases between. The CDR3 bases are TGTGCCAGCAGCTTAGGGGGAGTTCAGCCCCAGCATTTT. Protein sequence: CASSLGGVQPQHF. The full variable domain, completed using reference TRBV7-8 and TRBJ1-5, is GAGVSQSPRYKVAKRGQDVALRCDPISGHVSLFWYQQALGQGPEFLTYFQNEAQLDKSGLPSDRFFAERPEGSVSTLKIQRTQQEDSAVYLCASSLGGVQPQHFGDGTRLSIL.

This clone has a single count. The chain joins TRBV27 to TRBJ2-5, with a tentative D call TRBD1 (5 bases). The V and J ends lost 0 bases and 5 bases respectively, with 10 bases between them. Germline CDR1 reads MNHEY; CDR2 reads SMNVEV (reference sequence). This CDR3 spans 14 amino acids. CDR3 loop: CASSLSQGRETQYF. For the CDR3, the DNA is TGTGCCAGCAGTTTATCTCAGGGTCGGGAGACCCAGTACTTC.

CDR3 amino acids: CATSARDFQETQYF. DNA for the CDR3: TGTGCCACCAGCGCCCGGGATTTCCAAGAGACCCAGTACTTC. The rearrangement links TRBV15 to TRBJ2-5; a possible D gene is TRBD2 (5 bases). There are 14 residues in the CDR3. Germline loops: CDR1 LNHNV, CDR2 YYDKDF (reference sequence). V shed 5 bases and J shed 1 base, with 11 bases lying between them. Full variable domain (missing parts from reference TRBV15 and TRBJ2-5): DAMVIQNPRYQVTQFGKPVTLSCSQTLNHNVMYWYQQKSSQAPKLLFHYYDKDFNNEADTPDNFQSRRPNTSFCFLDIRSPGLGDTAMYLCATSARDFQETQYFGPGTRLLVL.

This clone was seen a single time. The chain is built from TRBV19 and TRBJ2-3; the D is unclear. The CDR3 is made up of 14 amino acids. Trimming removed 0 bases from V and 1 base from J, with 5 bases in between. Germline CDR1 is LNHDA and CDR2 is SQIVND (reference sequence). DNA for the CDR3: TGTGCCAGTAGTATAGAGGCTCGCACAGATACGCAGTATTTT. It translates to CASSIEARTDTQYF.

The rearrangement uses TRBV7-2 and TRBJ2-5, with 11 bases identical to TRBD2. The CDR3 length is 15 residues. Per the germline V gene, CDR1 is SGHTA and CDR2 is FQGNSA. The J segment lost 11 bases and the V segment lost 1 base, leaving 9 bases of the junction unmatched. The CDR3 DNA reads TGTGCCAGCAGCTTAGACTCTGTGACTAGCGGGAAACAGTACTTC. Translating gives CASSLDSVTSGKQYF.

V and J are TRBV19 and TRBJ1-6; D might be TRBD1 (6 bases). CDR3 length: 15 amino acids. The V gene's germline CDR1 is LNHDA and CDR2 SQIVND (reference sequence). The V end lost 3 bases, the J end lost 8 bases, and 14 bases lay between the germline ends. CDR3: CASSITPGEDSPLHF. The DNA for the CDR3 is TGTGCCAGTAGTATTACTCCAGGGGAAGATTCACCCCTCCACTTT.

V gene TRBV29-1 combines with J gene TRBJ1-2; 7 positions match TRBD1. Per the germline V gene, CDR1 is SQVTM and CDR2 is ANQGSEA. After removal of 6 bases from V and 2 bases from J, the junction contained 9 bases not matched to a gene. The CDR3 consists of 14 residues. The CDR3, as DNA: TGCAGCGTCTCTCCGGAGGGGGCAAACTATGGCTACACCTTC. Translation gives CSVSPEGANYGYTF. Filled out from reference TRBV29-1 and TRBJ1-2, the complete variable domain reads SAVISQKPSRDICQRGTSLTIQCQVDSQVTMMFWYRQQPGQSLTLIATANQGSEATYESGFVIDKFPISRPNLTFSTLTVSNMSPEDSSIYLCSVSPEGANYGYTFGSGTRLTVV.

The V call is TRBV6-1, the J call TRBJ1-1; no clear D gene. The V gene's germline CDR1 is MNHNS and CDR2 SASEGT. CDR3 length: 14 residues. V was cut by 2 bases and J by 1 base, with 8 bases left in between. CDR3 coding DNA: TGTGCCAGCAGTGAATCCAGGAAGAACACTGAAGCTTTCTTT. Protein: CASSESRKNTEAFF.

This sequence joins TRBV2 and TRBJ2-3; 10 bases align to TRBD2. From germline, CDR1 is SNHLY and CDR2 FYNNEI. This CDR3 is built from 16 residues. The ends lost 8 bases at V and 2 bases at J; junction bases unmatched: 10. This CDR3 is CASSGLAGAYTDTQYF. The CDR3 DNA reads as TGTGCCAGCTCGGGGCTAGCGGGGGCCTACACAGATACGCAGTATTTT.

This chain uses TRBV7-2 with TRBJ2-5, with 16 bases that match TRBD2. J was trimmed by 4 bases and V by 0 bases; bases with no gene match: 5. In germline, CDR1 is SGHTA, CDR2 FQGNSA. The CDR3 runs 18 residues. CDR3 bases: TGTGCCAGCAGCTTAGCGGGACTAGCGGGGGGGCCGGTAGAGACCCAGTACTTC. It specifies CASSLAGLAGGPVETQYF. The whole variable domain, remainder taken from reference TRBV7-2 and TRBJ2-5, is GAGVSQSPSNKVTEKGKDVELRCDPISGHTALYWYRQSLGQGLEFLIYFQGNSAPDKSGLPSDRFSAERTGGSVSTLTIQRTQQEDSAVYLCASSLAGLAGGPVETQYFGPGTRLLVL.

The rearrangement joins TRBV6-2 or TRBV6-3 to TRBJ2-1; a weak D match, TRBD2 (6 bases). CDR3 length: 14 amino acids. Trimming left V 4 bases short and J 7 bases short, with 14 bases between. Germline V gene lookup returns CDR1 MNHEY and CDR2 SVGEGT. The CDR3 bases are TGTGCCAGCAGTTCGATATTGGAGGGGAATGAGCAGTTCTTC. Translated, it gives CASSSILEGNEQFF.

The chain couples TRBV6-5 to TRBJ1-6; perhaps TRBD1 as D (5 bases). Germline CDR1 and CDR2: MNHEY and SVGAGI. CDR3 size: 14 residues. V shed 2 bases and J shed 7 bases, with 9 bases lying between them. CDR3 residues: CASSYDRTNSPLHF. Written as DNA, the CDR3 is TGTGCCAGCAGTTACGACAGAACGAATTCACCCCTCCACTTT.

The chain carries TRBV7-2 and TRBJ2-7; TRBD2 aligns across 7 bases. The V segment lost 6 bases and the J segment 0 bases; nucleotides outside the gene matches: 8. CDR1 and CDR2 (germline): SGHTA, FQGNSA. This CDR3 is 15 amino acids long. The CDR3 nucleotides read TGTGCCAGCAGTTTTGCGGGGGTCTTCTCCTACGAGCAGTACTTC. Translating gives CASSFAGVFSYEQYF.

The V call is TRBV27, the J call TRBJ2-7; TRBD2 agrees at 12 bases. This CDR3 comprises 15 residues. Germline V lookup: CDR1 MNHEY, CDR2 SMNVEV (reference sequence). Trimming removed 5 bases from V and 6 bases from J; junction bases left unmatched: 8. Here the CDR3 reads CASSAYTSGRSEQYF. Here the CDR3 DNA reads TGTGCCAGCAGTGCCTACACTAGCGGGAGGAGCGAGCAGTACTTC.

This clone was seen only a few times. The V gene is TRBV4-2, the J gene TRBJ2-7; 8 positions agree with TRBD1. Germline CDR1 reads LGHNA; CDR2 reads YNFKEQ. This CDR3 contains 15 residues. J was trimmed by 2 bases and V by 4 bases; bases with no gene match: 7. CDR3 sequence reads: CASSPRQGTTYEQYF. The CDR3 DNA follows: TGTGCCAGCAGCCCGAGACAGGGGACGACCTACGAGCAGTACTTC.

This chain links TRBV11-2 with TRBJ2-7; perhaps TRBD2 as D (5 bases). The length of the CDR3 is 13 residues. In germline, CDR1 is SGHAT, CDR2 FQNNGV. V lost 0 bases, J lost 5 bases, and 8 bases lay in between. For the CDR3, the DNA is TGTGCCAGCAGCTTAGATAACGGGGACGAGCAGTACTTC. This codes for CASSLDNGDEQYF.

The V call is TRBV6-5, the J call TRBJ1-3; no clear D gene. The germline V gene encodes CDR1 MNHEY and CDR2 SVGAGI. V shed 8 bases and J shed 1 base, with 9 bases lying between them. The CDR3 is made up of 13 amino acids. CDR3 coding DNA: TGTGCCAGCGCCGAGTTTTCTGGAAACACCATATATTTT. Amino acid sequence: CASAEFSGNTIYF.

V and J are TRBV3-1 (or the pseudogene TRBV3-2) and TRBJ1-6, with D possibly TRBD1 on 5 matching bases. The CDR3 contains 12 residues. V dropped 11 bases and J dropped 9 bases, with 14 bases sitting between them. Germline V gene data show CDR1 as LGHDT and CDR2 as YNNKEL (reference sequence). The CDR3 loop reads CAVNSRGSPLHF. CDR3 nucleotide sequence: TGTGCCGTCAACTCTAGGGGTTCACCCCTCCACTTT.

The gene calls are TRBV20-1 and TRBJ2-5; a possible D gene is TRBD2 (7 bases). CDR1 and CDR2 from the germline V gene are DFQATT and SNEGSKA (reference sequence). The CDR3 length is 14 residues. V gave up 3 bases and J gave up 2 bases, with 13 bases separating them. The DNA for the CDR3 is TGCAGTGCTAGTAGGGGGGGACCTCAAGAGACCCAGTACTTC. Translated, it gives CSASRGGPQETQYF.

The V gene is TRBV6-1, the J gene TRBJ1-2; perhaps TRBD1 as D (6 bases). The CDR3 spans 15 residues. Germline CDR1 MNHNS, CDR2 SASEGT. V was cut by 2 bases and J by 4 bases, with 14 bases left in between. The CDR3 here is CASSEMGGRTYGYTF. CDR3 coding DNA: TGTGCCAGCAGTGAAATGGGGGGGCGCACCTATGGCTACACCTTC.

This clone occurred once. The chain employs TRBV7-9 and TRBJ1-3, with D uncertain. V was shortened by 5 bases and J by 2 bases, with 19 bases between the two germline ends. The germline V gene has CDR1 SEHNR and CDR2 FQNEAQ (reference sequence). This CDR3 has 17 residues. CDR3 DNA sequence: TGTGCCAGCAGCCACTTCGTTTCGCCCGGGGCTGGAAACACCATATATTTT. As protein: CASSHFVSPGAGNTIYF.

The chain uses TRBV2 and TRBJ2-5; 10 nucleotides align to TRBD2. This CDR3 spans 17 amino acids. CDR1 is SNHLY, CDR2 FYNNEI, per germline. V dropped 11 bases and J dropped 1; count of bases not matched to a gene: 16. The CDR3 sequence is CASRGALSGGAQETQYF. The CDR3 coding sequence is TGTGCCTCCAGGGGAGCTTTGAGCGGGGGGGCCCAAGAGACCCAGTACTTC. The full variable domain, in which reference TRBV2 and TRBJ2-5 provide the parts outside the CDR3, is EPEVTQTPSHQVTQMGQEVILRCVPISNHLYFYWYRQILGQKVEFLVSFYNNEISEKSEIFDDQFSVERPDGSNFTLKIRSTKLEDSAMYFCASRGALSGGAQETQYFGPGTRLLVL.